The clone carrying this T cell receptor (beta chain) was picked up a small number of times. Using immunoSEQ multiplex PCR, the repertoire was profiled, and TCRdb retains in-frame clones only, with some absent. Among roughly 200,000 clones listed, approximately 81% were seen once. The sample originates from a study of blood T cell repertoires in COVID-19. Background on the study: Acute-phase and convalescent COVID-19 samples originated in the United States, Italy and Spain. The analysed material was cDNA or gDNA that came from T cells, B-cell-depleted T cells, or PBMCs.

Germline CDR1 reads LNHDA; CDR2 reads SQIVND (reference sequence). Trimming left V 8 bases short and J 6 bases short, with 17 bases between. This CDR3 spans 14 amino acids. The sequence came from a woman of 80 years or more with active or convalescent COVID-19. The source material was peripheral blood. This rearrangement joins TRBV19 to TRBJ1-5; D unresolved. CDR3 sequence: CASELYEGGQPQHF. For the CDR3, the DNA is TGTGCCAGTGAGTTGTACGAGGGTGGTCAGCCCCAGCATTTT.